The entry that follows covers one TCR beta chain sequence. Those enrolled in Seattle joined during active infection and were followed longitudinally afterward. Authors' processing steps: Counts of nucleated cells, estimated from reference gene primer amplification, were obtained. Sequencing was performed with immunoSEQ multiplex PCR; in TCRdb, only in-frame clones are kept and a portion is missing. V and J calls and clone size are given by that table; D and trimming were obtained from the DNA. Seen here are around 220,000 clones, roughly 80% observed once, and the top ten hold around 8%. This sample is part of a study of blood T cell repertoires in COVID-19. Background on the study: Whether acute or convalescent, the COVID-19 samples came from the United States, Italy and Spain. T cells, B-cell-depleted T cells, or PBMCs supplied cDNA or gDNA.

V gave up 1 base and J gave up 5 bases; unmatched junction bases: 9. The CDR3 has 16 amino acids. Germline V gene lookup returns CDR1 SEHNR and CDR2 FQNEAQ (reference sequence). The source of this sequence is a woman older than 75 with COVID-19, enrolled during active disease. The material sequenced was peripheral blood. The rearrangement uses TRBV7-9 and TRBJ2-3; TRBD1 matches 7 bases. The CDR3 nucleotides are TGTGCCAGCAGCTTAGGATGGACAGGTAGTGGAGATACGCAGTATTTT. Translation: CASSLGWTGSGDTQYF. The full variable domain, with the rest looked up from reference TRBV7-9 and TRBJ2-3, is DTGVSQNPRHKITKRGQNVTFRCDPISEHNRLYWYRQTLGQGPEFLTYFQNEAQLEKSRLLSDRFSAERPKGSFSTLEIQRTEQGDSAMYLCASSLGWTGSGDTQYFGPGTRLTVL.